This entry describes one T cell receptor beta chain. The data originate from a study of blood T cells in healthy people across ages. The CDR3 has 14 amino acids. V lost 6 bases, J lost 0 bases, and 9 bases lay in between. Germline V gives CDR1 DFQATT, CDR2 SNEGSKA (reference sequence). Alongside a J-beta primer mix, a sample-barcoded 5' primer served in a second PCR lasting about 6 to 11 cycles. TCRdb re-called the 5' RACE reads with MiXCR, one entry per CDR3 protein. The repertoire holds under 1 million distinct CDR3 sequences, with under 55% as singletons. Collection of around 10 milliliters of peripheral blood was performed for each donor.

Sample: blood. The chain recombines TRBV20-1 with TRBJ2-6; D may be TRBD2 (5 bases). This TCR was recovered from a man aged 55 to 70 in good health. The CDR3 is CSALEVSGANVLTF. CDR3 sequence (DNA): TGCAGTGCCCTGGAGGTCTCTGGGGCCAACGTCCTGACTTTC.